This T cell receptor (beta chain) was recovered during a study of beta chain features in type 1 diabetes. Germline V gene sequence: CDR1 SGHAT, CDR2 FQNNGV. V lost 1 base, J lost 3 bases, and 5 bases stayed unmatched. The CDR3 runs to 15 residues. There are a few counts of this clone. The antigen is unknown. A CD45RO/CCR7/CD25/CD127/CD95/CD27 panel sorted naive, central memory, regulatory and stem cell-like memory CD4+ cells. What was sequenced were expressed TCRB transcripts, since all of the isolated RNA had been reverse transcribed. The read count averaged around 3.6 million across naive, central memory and regulatory T cell samples. The repertoire was sequenced with immunoSEQ multiplex PCR; TCRdb's copy has only in-frame clones and lacks some. The sample lists almost 350,000 clones, 6.5% to 10% occurring once. Study findings and constraints: A greater similarity of naive, central memory and Treg TCRB repertoires was seen among patients than among healthy donors. Equally in patients and controls, shorter templates might have been favored by PCR.

Sequences were obtained from central memory CD4+ T cells from blood. The rearrangement joins TRBV11-2 to TRBJ2-7; 8 nucleotides agree with TRBD1. The receptor comes from a woman under 30 in good health. The CDR3 reads CASSLGPTGDYEQYF. The CDR3 nucleotides are TGTGCCAGCAGCTTAGGTCCGACAGGGGACTACGAGCAGTACTTC.